The 25 T cell receptor beta chains below were found in one sample sequenced in a study of blood T cell repertoires in COVID-19. The table came from immunoSEQ multiplex PCR; TCRdb's copy has only in-frame clones and leaves some out. The sample has around 100,000 clones, roughly nine tenths seen once. Sequenced sample: peripheral blood. These receptors all come from a man in his forties or fifties with active COVID-19.

In its sample, this clone was seen a few times. The chain combines TRBV3-1 (or the pseudogene TRBV3-2) with TRBJ2-1, with 12 bases matching TRBD2. Losses at the gene ends were 1 base for V and 8 bases for J; bases not matched to a gene: 3. CDR1 and CDR2 from the germline V gene are LGHDT and YNNKEL (reference sequence). The CDR3 sequence is 15 residues long. The CDR3 DNA is TGTGCCAGCAGCCAAGCCACTAGCGGGAGGTATGAGCAGTTCTTC. Amino acid sequence: CASSQATSGRYEQFF.

The chain is built from TRBV6-6 and TRBJ1-1; 7 bases line up with TRBD1. Germline loops: CDR1 MNHNY, CDR2 SVGAGI (reference sequence). J was trimmed by 2 bases and V by 7 bases; bases with no gene match: 4. The CDR3 loop spans 13 amino acids. The chain's CDR3 is CASKDRINTEAFF. In nucleotides, the CDR3 is TGTGCCAGCAAGGACAGGATTAACACTGAAGCTTTCTTT.

The chain employs TRBV24-1 and TRBJ1-1; TRBD1 aligns across 7 bases. The CDR3 is 13 residues long. Germline V gene lookup returns CDR1 KGHDR and CDR2 SFDVKD. The trim removed 7 bases at V and 1 base at J, leaving 2 bases unmatched. The CDR3, as DNA: TGTGCCACCAGAGGGACAGCGAACACTGAAGCTTTCTTT. This codes for CATRGTANTEAFF.

CDR3 in DNA: TGTGCCAGCAGTTACACCAGGGATAATTCACCCCTCCACTTT. Its translation: CASSYTRDNSPLHF. V usage is TRBV6-5 and J usage is TRBJ1-6, with D possibly TRBD1 on 5 matching bases. Per the germline V gene, CDR1 is MNHEY and CDR2 is SVGAGI. V gave up 2 bases and J gave up 5 bases, with 7 bases separating them. The CDR3 is 14 residues long.

This clone was seen a single time. J is TRBJ2-3 and V is TRBV6-5; a possible D gene is TRBD2 (6 bases). In germline, CDR1 is MNHEY, CDR2 SVGAGI. V was clipped by 7 bases and J by 5 bases, with 13 bases between them. The CDR3 runs 13 residues. This chain's CDR3 is CASTPPGLDTQYF. The CDR3 coding sequence is TGTGCCAGCACCCCGCCGGGACTAGATACGCAGTATTTT.

The genes are TRBV6-5 and TRBJ1-5; D is possibly TRBD1 (6 bases). V was pared by 6 bases and J by 3 bases, with 9 bases between. The CDR3 totals 13 residues. Per germline, CDR1 MNHEY and CDR2 SVGAGI. The CDR3 is CASRQGYNQPQHF. DNA of the CDR3: TGTGCCAGCAGACAGGGTTACAATCAGCCCCAGCATTTT.

This chain uses TRBV27 with TRBJ1-6; the D gene is possibly TRBD1 (6 bases). CDR3 length: 16 amino acids. V was clipped by 5 bases and J by 6 bases, with 17 bases between them. Germline-derived CDR1 and CDR2 are MNHEY and SMNVEV (reference sequence). The CDR3 sequence is CASSPQGLLSNSPLHF. The DNA of the CDR3 is TGTGCCAGCAGTCCCCAGGGGCTCCTTTCTAATTCACCCCTCCACTTT.

The genes are TRBV19 and TRBJ2-1; unclear D gene. The CDR3 extends over 12 amino acids. V was pared by 3 bases and J by 9 bases, with 9 bases between. Germline V gene data show CDR1 as LNHDA and CDR2 as SQIVND (reference sequence). CDR3 protein: CASSIGFGEQFF. The DNA of the CDR3 is TGTGCCAGTAGTATCGGGTTCGGTGAGCAGTTCTTC.

The rearrangement joins TRBV7-9 to TRBJ2-1, with 8 bases that match TRBD2. Germline lookup yields CDR1 SEHNR and CDR2 FQNEAQ (reference sequence). J lost 7 bases, V lost 1 base, and 9 bases had no gene match. The CDR3 sequence is 16 residues long. CDR3 amino acids: CASSLGGSGAGNEQFF. The CDR3 DNA is TGTGCCAGCAGCTTAGGTGGTAGCGGGGCGGGGAATGAGCAGTTCTTC.

The genes are TRBV5-5 and TRBJ1-3; D is possibly TRBD1 (5 bases). V dropped 3 bases and J dropped 3 bases, with 10 bases sitting between them. Germline V gene data show CDR1 as SGHKS and CDR2 as YYEKEE (reference sequence). The CDR3 loop spans 14 amino acids. The DNA for the CDR3 is TGTGCCAGCAGCTCCAGTGACAGTGGAAACACCATATATTTT. It is translated as CASSSSDSGNTIYF.

The chain couples TRBV19 to TRBJ1-6, with D uncertain. The V and J ends lost 7 bases and 0 bases respectively, with 7 bases between them. This CDR3 spans 14 amino acids. Germline CDR1 and CDR2: LNHDA and SQIVND (reference sequence). The CDR3 DNA reads TGTGCCAGTATGAAGAGCTCCTATAATTCACCCCTCCACTTT. Protein product: CASMKSSYNSPLHF.

The genes are TRBV6-6 and TRBJ1-1; D uncertain. In germline, CDR1 is MNHNY, CDR2 SVGAGI (reference sequence). The V gene lost 0 bases and the J gene lost 1 base, with 9 bases spanning the gap. The CDR3 has 15 residues. The CDR3 DNA reads as TGTGCCAGCAGTTACTCGGCAGGATCGAACACTGAAGCTTTCTTT. Amino acid sequence: CASSYSAGSNTEAFF.

This sequence joins TRBV13 and TRBJ2-7; 7 bases are a match to TRBD2. Per germline, CDR1 PRHDT and CDR2 FYEKMQ (reference sequence). V lost 5 bases, J lost 1 base, and 14 bases stayed unmatched. The CDR3 has 17 residues. The CDR3 bases are TGTGCCAGCAGCCCGGGTCCCTTGGCTAGCGGTTCCTACGAGCAGTACGTC. Protein sequence: CASSPGPLASGSYEQYV.

This clone came up once. The CDR3, as DNA: TGTGCCAGTAGCCCCGGGACAGGGGCCTACGAGCAGTACGTC. It encodes CASSPGTGAYEQYV. The V gene is TRBV19, the J gene TRBJ2-7, with 10 positions matching TRBD1. Germline-derived CDR1 and CDR2 are LNHDA and SQIVND (reference sequence). V gave up 6 bases and J gave up 2 bases; unmatched junction bases: 4. The CDR3 is 14 residues long.

The table lists this clone with a few counts. This chain's CDR3 is CASSQTNSGDQPQHF. DNA of the CDR3: TGCGCCAGCAGCCAAACTAATTCAGGGGATCAGCCCCAGCATTTT. V and J are TRBV4-1 and TRBJ1-5, with D possibly matching TRBD1 (6 bases). CDR3 length: 15 amino acids. In germline, CDR1 is MGHRA, CDR2 YSYEKL. V was shortened by 2 bases and J by 5 bases, with 13 bases between the two germline ends.

This chain connects TRBV5-4 to TRBJ1-1; 9 positions match TRBD1. V shed 0 bases, J shed 0 bases, and the junction held 3 bases outside the gene matches. This CDR3 has 16 amino acids. The germline CDR1 and CDR2 sequences are SGHNT and YYREEE (reference sequence). Written as DNA, the CDR3 is TGTGCCAGCAGCTTGGGACAGGGGGGAATGAACACTGAAGCTTTCTTT. It specifies CASSLGQGGMNTEAFF.

The chain is built from TRBV11-2 and TRBJ2-2, with a tentative D call TRBD1 (5 bases). Trimming cost V 0 bases and J 5 bases, with 19 bases left between them. This CDR3 region has 18 residues. CDR1 and CDR2 (germline): SGHAT, FQNNGV. The CDR3 spells CASSLDLSVRQQTGELFF. DNA for the CDR3: TGTGCCAGCAGCTTAGATCTAAGCGTCCGACAGCAGACCGGGGAGCTGTTTTTT.

V and J are TRBV18 and TRBJ1-4, with D uncertain. CDR1 is KGHSH, CDR2 LQKENI, per germline. V lost 6 bases to trimming and J lost 8 bases, with 13 bases between them. The CDR3 covers 13 residues. This CDR3 reads CASSETRREKLFF. The DNA of the CDR3 is TGTGCCAGCTCCGAAACTCGGAGGGAAAAACTGTTTTTT.

V and J are TRBV9 and TRBJ2-2; 8 bases line up with TRBD2. The J segment lost 3 bases and the V segment lost 0 bases, leaving 4 bases of the junction unmatched. The CDR3 is 16 amino acids. The germline CDR1 and CDR2 sequences are SGDLS and YYNGEE. The CDR3 sequence: CASSVEAGADTGELFF. CDR3 sequence (DNA): TGTGCCAGCAGCGTAGAAGCGGGGGCTGACACCGGGGAGCTGTTTTTT. Full variable domain (remainder filled in from reference TRBV9 and TRBJ2-2): DSGVTQTPKHLITATGQRVTLRCSPRSGDLSVYWYQQSLDQGLQFLIQYYNGEERAKGNILERFSAQQFPDLHSELNLSSLELGDSALYFCASSVEAGADTGELFFGEGSRLTVL.

The V call is TRBV9, the J call TRBJ2-1, with TRBD2 matching over 14 bases. Trimming took 7 bases from V and 9 from J; bases not matched to a gene: 9. In germline, CDR1 is SGDLS, CDR2 YYNGEE. The CDR3 totals 15 residues. The CDR3 here is CASAPGTSGSREQFF. CDR3 coding DNA: TGTGCCAGCGCGCCCGGGACTAGCGGGAGTCGTGAGCAGTTCTTC.

This clone has a single count. The V and J genes are TRBV27 and TRBJ2-2, with 7 bases fitting TRBD2. V lost 6 bases to trimming and J lost 0 bases; unmatched junction nucleotides: 7. Looked up from germline, CDR1 is MNHEY and CDR2 is SMNVEV (reference sequence). The CDR3 loop spans 16 amino acids. Written as DNA, the CDR3 is TGTGCCAGCAGCATGACTAGCAGAACGAACACCGGGGAGCTGTTTTTT. Translation: CASSMTSRTNTGELFF.

The chain couples TRBV18 to TRBJ2-3, with D hard to call. The germline V gene encodes CDR1 KGHSH and CDR2 LQKENI. CDR3 length equals 15 residues. V was pared by 2 bases and J by 1 base, with 10 bases between. The CDR3 DNA sequence: TGTGCCAGCTCACCATCGCCGGTCCGCACAGATACGCAGTATTTT. Residues: CASSPSPVRTDTQYF.

This clone has a single count. One end of the junction does not line up with germline, which may come from a read error. The chain joins TRBV11-3 to TRBJ2-5, with TRBD1 matching 8 bases. This CDR3 comprises 15 residues. The V gene's germline CDR1 is SGHNT and CDR2 YENEEA. CDR3 coding DNA: TGTGCCAGCAGCCTAGAAGGACAGGGCGGAGAGACCCAGTACTTC. This sequence encodes CASSLEGQGGETQYF.

The rearrangement uses TRBV5-4 and TRBJ1-2, with 7 bases lining up with TRBD1. The V gene end was trimmed by 4 bases and the J gene end by 2 bases; junction bases not matched to a gene: 2. This CDR3 contains 13 residues. CDR1 is SGHNT and CDR2 is YYREEE in the germline V gene (reference sequence). CDR3 sequence: CASSVQGNYGYTF. The CDR3 bases are TGTGCCAGCAGCGTACAGGGGAACTATGGCTACACCTTC.

V usage is TRBV5-6 and J usage is TRBJ2-2; possibly TRBD2 for D (6 bases). CDR1 is SGHDT, CDR2 YYEEEE, per germline. The CDR3 runs 17 residues. Trimming removed 0 bases from V and 3 bases from J, with 15 bases in between. CDR3 protein: CASSLGVRDWDTGELFF. In nucleotides, the CDR3 is TGTGCCAGCAGCTTGGGGGTTAGGGACTGGGACACCGGGGAGCTGTTTTTT.